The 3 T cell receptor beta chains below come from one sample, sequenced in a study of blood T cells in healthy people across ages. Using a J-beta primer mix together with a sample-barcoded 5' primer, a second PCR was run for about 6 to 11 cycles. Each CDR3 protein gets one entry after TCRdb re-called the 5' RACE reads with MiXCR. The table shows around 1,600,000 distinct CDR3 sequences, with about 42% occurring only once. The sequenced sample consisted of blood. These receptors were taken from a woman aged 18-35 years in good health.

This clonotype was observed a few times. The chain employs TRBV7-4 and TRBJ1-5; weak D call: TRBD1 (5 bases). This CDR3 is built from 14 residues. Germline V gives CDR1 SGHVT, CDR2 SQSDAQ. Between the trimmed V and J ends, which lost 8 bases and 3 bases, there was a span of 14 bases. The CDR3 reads CASLGEGFNQPQHF. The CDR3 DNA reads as TGTGCCAGCCTAGGGGAGGGTTTCAATCAGCCCCAGCATTTT.

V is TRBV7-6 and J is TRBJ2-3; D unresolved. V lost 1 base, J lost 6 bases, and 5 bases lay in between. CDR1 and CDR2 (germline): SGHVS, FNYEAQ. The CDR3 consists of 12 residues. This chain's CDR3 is CASSLDWDTQYF. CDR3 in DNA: TGTGCCAGCAGCTTAGACTGGGATACGCAGTATTTT.

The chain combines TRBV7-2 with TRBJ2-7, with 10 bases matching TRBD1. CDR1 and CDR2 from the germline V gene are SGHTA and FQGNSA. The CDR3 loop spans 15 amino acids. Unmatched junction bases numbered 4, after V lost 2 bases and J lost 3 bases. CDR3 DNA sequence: TGTGCCAGCAGCTTACCAAGGACAGGGGGCTACGAGCAGTACTTC. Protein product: CASSLPRTGGYEQYF.